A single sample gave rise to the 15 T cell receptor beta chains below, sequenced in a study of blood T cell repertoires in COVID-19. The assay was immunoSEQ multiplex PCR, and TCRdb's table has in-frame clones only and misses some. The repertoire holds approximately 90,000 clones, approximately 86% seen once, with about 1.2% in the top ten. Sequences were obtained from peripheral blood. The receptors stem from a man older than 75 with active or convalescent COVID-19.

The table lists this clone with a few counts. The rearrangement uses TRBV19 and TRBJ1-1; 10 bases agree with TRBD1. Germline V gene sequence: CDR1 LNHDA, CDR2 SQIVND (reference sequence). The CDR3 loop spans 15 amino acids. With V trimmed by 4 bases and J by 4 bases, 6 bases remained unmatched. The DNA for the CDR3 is TGTGCCAGTAGTACGGGACAGGGGAGAGCCACTGAAGCTTTCTTT. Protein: CASSTGQGRATEAFF.

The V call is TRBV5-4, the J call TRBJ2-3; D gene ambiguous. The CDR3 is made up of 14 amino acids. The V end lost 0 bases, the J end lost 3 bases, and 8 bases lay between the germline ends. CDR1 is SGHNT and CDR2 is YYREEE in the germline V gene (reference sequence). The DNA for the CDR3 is TGTGCCAGCAGCTTGGGGCTAGAAACAGATACGCAGTATTTT. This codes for CASSLGLETDTQYF.

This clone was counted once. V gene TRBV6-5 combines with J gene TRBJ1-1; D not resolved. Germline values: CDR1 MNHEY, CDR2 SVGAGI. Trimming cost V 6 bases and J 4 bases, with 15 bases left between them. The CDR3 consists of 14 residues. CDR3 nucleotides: TGTGCCAGCAGCTACCGATCCTTCGGCACTGAAGCTTTCTTT. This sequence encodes CASSYRSFGTEAFF.

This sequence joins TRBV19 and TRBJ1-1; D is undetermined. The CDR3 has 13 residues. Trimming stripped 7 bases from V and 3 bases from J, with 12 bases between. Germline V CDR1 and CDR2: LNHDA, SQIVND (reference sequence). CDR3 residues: CASTLTGYTEAFF. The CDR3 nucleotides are TGTGCCAGTACCCTAACCGGGTACACTGAAGCTTTCTTT.

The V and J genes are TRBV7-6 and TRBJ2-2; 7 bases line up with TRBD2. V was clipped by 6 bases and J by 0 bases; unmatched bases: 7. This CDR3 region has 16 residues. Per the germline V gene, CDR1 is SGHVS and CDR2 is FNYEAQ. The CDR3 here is CASSSAGPANTGELFF. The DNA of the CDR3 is TGTGCCAGCAGTTCAGCGGGGCCTGCGAACACCGGGGAGCTGTTTTTT. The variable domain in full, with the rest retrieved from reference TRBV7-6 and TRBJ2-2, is GAGVSQSPRYKVTKRGQDVALRCDPISGHVSLYWYRQALGQGPEFLTYFNYEAQQDKSGLPNDRFSAERPEGSISTLTIQRTEQRDSAMYRCASSSAGPANTGELFFGEGSRLTVL.

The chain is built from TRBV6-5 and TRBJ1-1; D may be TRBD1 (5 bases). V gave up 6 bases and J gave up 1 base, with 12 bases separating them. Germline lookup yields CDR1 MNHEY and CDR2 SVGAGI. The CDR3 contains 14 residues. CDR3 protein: CASRVQGSNTEAFF. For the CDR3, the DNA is TGTGCCAGCAGGGTCCAGGGATCGAACACTGAAGCTTTCTTT.

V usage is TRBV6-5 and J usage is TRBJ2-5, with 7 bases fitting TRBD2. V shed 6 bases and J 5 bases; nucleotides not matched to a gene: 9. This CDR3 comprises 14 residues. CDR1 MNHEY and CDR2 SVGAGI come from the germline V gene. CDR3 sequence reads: CASSLGGSGETQYF. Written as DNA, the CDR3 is TGTGCCAGCAGCTTGGGCGGGAGCGGGGAGACCCAGTACTTC.

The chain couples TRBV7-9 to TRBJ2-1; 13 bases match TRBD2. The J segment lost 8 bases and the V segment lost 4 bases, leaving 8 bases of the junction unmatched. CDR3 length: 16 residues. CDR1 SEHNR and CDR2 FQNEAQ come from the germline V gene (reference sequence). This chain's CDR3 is CASSSARTSGSYEQFF. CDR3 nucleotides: TGTGCCAGCAGCTCGGCCAGGACTAGCGGGAGCTATGAGCAGTTCTTC. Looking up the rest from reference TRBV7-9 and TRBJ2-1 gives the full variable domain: DTGVSQNPRHKITKRGQNVTFRCDPISEHNRLYWYRQTLGQGPEFLTYFQNEAQLEKSRLLSDRFSAERPKGSFSTLEIQRTEQGDSAMYLCASSSARTSGSYEQFFGPGTRLTVL.

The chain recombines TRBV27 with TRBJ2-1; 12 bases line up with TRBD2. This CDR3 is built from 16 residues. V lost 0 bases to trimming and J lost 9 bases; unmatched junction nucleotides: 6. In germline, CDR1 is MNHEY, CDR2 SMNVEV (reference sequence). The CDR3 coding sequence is TGTGCCAGCAGTTTATCGGCTAGCGGGAGGGTTGGTGAGCAGTTCTTC. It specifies CASSLSASGRVGEQFF.

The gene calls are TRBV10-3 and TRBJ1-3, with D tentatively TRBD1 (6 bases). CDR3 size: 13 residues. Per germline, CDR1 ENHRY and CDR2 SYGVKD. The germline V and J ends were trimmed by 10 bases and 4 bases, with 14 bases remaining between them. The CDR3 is CANREGAGNTIYF. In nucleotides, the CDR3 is TGTGCCAACAGGGAAGGGGCCGGAAACACCATATATTTT.

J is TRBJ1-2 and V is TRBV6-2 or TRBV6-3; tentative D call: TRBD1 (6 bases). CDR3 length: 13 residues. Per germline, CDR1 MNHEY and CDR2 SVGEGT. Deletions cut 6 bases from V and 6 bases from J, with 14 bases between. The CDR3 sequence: CASSWTVGNGYTF. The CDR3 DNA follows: TGTGCCAGCAGCTGGACAGTGGGGAATGGCTACACCTTC.

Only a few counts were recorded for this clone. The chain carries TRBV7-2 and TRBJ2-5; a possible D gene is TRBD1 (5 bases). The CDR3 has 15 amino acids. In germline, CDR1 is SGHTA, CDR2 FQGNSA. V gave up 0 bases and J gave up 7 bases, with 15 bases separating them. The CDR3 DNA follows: TGTGCCAGCAGCTTAGCTCCGACTCCCCAGGGGACCCAGTACTTC. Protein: CASSLAPTPQGTQYF.

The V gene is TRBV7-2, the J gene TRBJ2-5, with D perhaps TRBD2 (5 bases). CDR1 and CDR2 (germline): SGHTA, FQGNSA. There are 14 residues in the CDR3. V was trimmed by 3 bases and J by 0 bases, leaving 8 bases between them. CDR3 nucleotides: TGTGCCAGCAGCTTGCCGGGGTACCAAGAGACCCAGTACTTC. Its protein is CASSLPGYQETQYF.

The CDR3 sequence: CASSLQSGIRSYEQYF. The CDR3 coding sequence is TGTGCCAGCAGCCTTCAAAGCGGAATACGATCCTACGAGCAGTACTTC. V gene TRBV5-4 combines with J gene TRBJ2-7; the D gene is possibly TRBD2 (5 bases). This CDR3 has 16 residues. V lost 4 bases, J lost 1 base, and 18 bases lay in between. Germline CDR1 reads SGHNT; CDR2 reads YYREEE (reference sequence).

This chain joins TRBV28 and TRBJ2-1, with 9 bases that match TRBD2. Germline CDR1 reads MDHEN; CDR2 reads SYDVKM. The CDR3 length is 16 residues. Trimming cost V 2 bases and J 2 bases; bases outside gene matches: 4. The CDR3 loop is CASSLGGRATYNEQFF. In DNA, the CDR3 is TGTGCCAGCAGTTTAGGCGGGAGGGCCACCTACAATGAGCAGTTCTTC.